These T cell receptor beta chains were read from a single sample in a study of OX40 agonist ivuxolimab in advanced cancers. Generated by immunoSEQ multiplex PCR, the TCRdb table keeps only in-frame clones and is missing some. The data contain tens of thousands of clones, just over 90% of them singletons. The source material was CD4+ or CD8+ T cells sorted from blood, sampled in a trial of the OX40 agonist ivuxolimab. The receptor source for this set is an adult with an advanced solid tumor such as melanoma, head and neck, liver or kidney cancer. Both conserved end residues are part of each CDR3. The order of the fields is D gene, J gene, clone size, V gene, CDR3 DNA, CDR3 protein. The D gene is left open where the match is weak. Clone size, where shown, is once, few, many, or a class for clones that have expanded.

D: TRBD1
J: TRBJ1-1
size: .
V: TRBV19
DNA: TGTGCCAGTAGTAGACAGGGAAACACTGAAGCTTTCTTT
CDR3: CASSRQGNTEAFF

D: TRBD1
J: TRBJ2-7
size: .
V: TRBV5-1
DNA: TGCGCCAGCAGCCTAAACCCGACAGGGGTAGTGTACGAGCAGTACTTC
CDR3: CASSLNPTGVVYEQYF

D: .
J: TRBJ1-5
size: .
V: TRBV4-1
DNA: TGCGCCAGCAGCCGCCTGATCAATCAGCCCCAGCATTTT
CDR3: CASSRLINQPQHF

D: TRBD1
J: TRBJ2-5
size: once
V: TRBV7-2
DNA: TGTGCCAGCAGCTCCGGGACAGAAGAGACCCAGTACTTC
CDR3: CASSSGTEETQYF

D: .
J: TRBJ1-5
size: .
V: TRBV18
DNA: TGTGCCAGCTCACCGACAGAAAATAGCAATCAGCCCCAGCATTTT
CDR3: CASSPTENSNQPQHF

D: .
J: TRBJ2-1
size: .
V: TRBV7-8
DNA: TGTGCCAGCAGCTTAACGGGTGGATGGAATGAGCAGTTCTTC
CDR3: CASSLTGGWNEQFF

D: TRBD2
J: TRBJ2-5
size: .
V: TRBV9
DNA: TGTGCCAGCAGCGGCCTCCCAGGGGCGGGGGGCCGAGGGACCCAGTACTTC
CDR3: CASSGLPGAGGRGTQYF

D: .
J: TRBJ2-3
size: few
V: TRBV27
DNA: TGTGCCAGCAGACAGGCGACACAAAATACGCAGTATTTT
CDR3: CASRQATQNTQYF

D: TRBD1
J: TRBJ1-1
size: once
V: TRBV28
DNA: TGTGCCAGCAAGGGACAGGGGGCCCGGTCCCCAATGAACACTGAAGCTTTCTTT
CDR3: CASKGQGARSPMNTEAFF

D: TRBD2
J: TRBJ2-2
size: .
V: TRBV30
DNA: TGTGCCTGGAGTGTTTCCCCTCGGACTAGCGGGGGGTACACCGGGGAGCTGTTTTTT
CDR3: CAWSVSPRTSGGYTGELFF

D: TRBD2
J: TRBJ2-4
size: .
V: TRBV10-3
DNA: TGTGCCATCAGCGATGGGACCATGGGAGGGGACATTCAGTACTTC
CDR3: CAISDGTMGGDIQYF

D: .
J: TRBJ2-7
size: .
V: TRBV19
DNA: TGTGCCAGTAGTATCGTAGTGGGGCAGTCCTACGAGCAGTACTTC
CDR3: CASSIVVGQSYEQYF

D: .
J: TRBJ1-1
size: .
V: TRBV4-1
DNA: TGCGCCAGCAGCCAAGATATGTTCGGAGTTCAAGCTTTCTTT
CDR3: CASSQDMFGVQAFF

D: .
J: TRBJ2-5
size: .
V: TRBV7-9
DNA: TGTGCCAGCAGCCCCATTGGACGTCAAGAGACCCAGTACTTC
CDR3: CASSPIGRQETQYF

D: .
J: TRBJ1-1
size: .
V: TRBV28
DNA: TGTGCCAGCAGAACGGCGGGGGAGGAAGCTTTCTTT
CDR3: CASRTAGEEAFF

D: .
J: TRBJ2-2
size: .
V: TRBV28
DNA: TGTGCCAGCAGTCCTCGGGGGCCGACCGGGGAGCTGTTTTTT
CDR3: CASSPRGPTGELFF

D: .
J: TRBJ1-1
size: few
V: TRBV19
DNA: TGTGCCAGTAGTACACGGGGGGCCAACTCTGGTGACACTGAAGCTTTCTTT
CDR3: CASSTRGANSGDTEAFF

D: .
J: TRBJ2-7
size: .
V: TRBV21-1
DNA: TGTGCCAGCAGCACCCGGGGTGAGCAGTACTTC
CDR3: CASSTRGEQYF

D: TRBD1
J: TRBJ1-2
size: .
V: TRBV6-5
DNA: TGTGCCAGCAGTCCGGACAGGGGCGGATATGGCTACACCTTC
CDR3: CASSPDRGGYGYTF

D: .
J: TRBJ1-5
size: .
V: TRBV5-1
DNA: TGCGCCAGCAGCTTGGGCGGGGGGGAGCAGCCCCAGCATTTT
CDR3: CASSLGGGEQPQHF

D: .
J: TRBJ2-1
size: .
V: TRBV19
DNA: TGTGCCAGTAGGAATCTAGCGTCCGATTACAATGAGCAGTTCTTC
CDR3: CASRNLASDYNEQFF

D: .
J: TRBJ2-7
size: few
V: TRBV10-1
DNA: TGCGCCAGCAGTGGCCCGGGGGTCTACGAGCAGTACTTC
CDR3: CASSGPGVYEQYF

D: .
J: TRBJ2-7
size: once
V: TRBV19
DNA: TGTGCCAGTCCGCGGGAAGGGGAGTTCTACGAGCAGTACTTC
CDR3: CASPREGEFYEQYF

D: .
J: TRBJ1-2
size: .
V: TRBV5-6
DNA: TGTGCCAGCAGCTCTGTTGCCTATGGCTACACCTTC
CDR3: CASSSVAYGYTF

D: .
J: TRBJ1-6
size: .
V: TRBV4-2
DNA: TGTGCCAGCAGCCATGGGACGCACCGGGAGAATTCACCCCTCCACTTT
CDR3: CASSHGTHRENSPLHF

D: .
J: TRBJ1-3
size: .
V: TRBV5-1
DNA: TGCGCCAGCAGCTTGGACGCGGGAAACACCATATATTTT
CDR3: CASSLDAGNTIYF

D: .
J: TRBJ2-1
size: .
V: TRBV18
DNA: TGTGCCAGCTCACCACGTAGCAATGAGCAGTTCTTC
CDR3: CASSPRSNEQFF

D: TRBD1
J: TRBJ1-1
size: .
V: TRBV7-8
DNA: TGTGCCAGCAGCTTAAATGACAGGGTAGCTTTCTTT
CDR3: CASSLNDRVAFF

D: TRBD1
J: TRBJ1-2
size: once
V: TRBV30
DNA: TGTGCCTGTACCGGGACAGGAACAACTAACTATGGCTACACCTTC
CDR3: CACTGTGTTNYGYTF

D: TRBD1
J: TRBJ1-5
size: .
V: TRBV28
DNA: TGTGCCAGCAGGGGGACAGGGGAGGGCCAGCCCCAGCATTTT
CDR3: CASRGTGEGQPQHF

D: .
J: TRBJ1-1
size: .
V: TRBV5-1
DNA: TGCGCCAGCAGCTTGCGCAGTAACACTGAAGCTTTCTTT
CDR3: CASSLRSNTEAFF

D: TRBD1
J: TRBJ2-5
size: .
V: TRBV5-1
DNA: TGCGCCAGCAGCGCGGGACAGGGAGAAGAGACCCAGTACTTC
CDR3: CASSAGQGEETQYF

D: .
J: TRBJ1-2
size: .
V: TRBV7-9
DNA: TGTGCCAGCAGCTCCCAGACCTCGAGTGGCTACACCTTC
CDR3: CASSSQTSSGYTF

D: .
J: TRBJ2-5
size: .
V: TRBV9
DNA: TGTGCCAGCAGCGATTCTGAGGGGGGGGCCCAGTACTTC
CDR3: CASSDSEGGAQYF

D: .
J: TRBJ1-1
size: .
V: TRBV5-1
DNA: TGCGCCAGCAGCTCCCGGGGAGGGATAAGGGGGATGAACACTGAAGCTTTCTTT
CDR3: CASSSRGGIRGMNTEAFF

D: .
J: TRBJ2-3
size: .
V: TRBV11-2
DNA: TGTGCCAGCAGCTTAGTGGGGGATACGCAGTATTTT
CDR3: CASSLVGDTQYF

D: TRBD2
J: TRBJ2-3
size: .
V: TRBV5-1
DNA: TGCGCCAGCAGCTCCCTAACTAGCGGGGGGCCGACAGATACGCAGTATTTT
CDR3: CASSSLTSGGPTDTQYF